These 30 T cell receptor beta chains were sequenced from one sample in a study of blood T cell repertoires in COVID-19. Profiling relied on immunoSEQ multiplex PCR, and the TCRdb table lists in-frame clones only, not all of them. The sample carries some 170,000 clones, about 85% recorded once. Sequenced input: peripheral blood. The source of these receptors is a man aged 40-49 years with acute or convalescent COVID-19.

In this sample, this clone turned up once. V gene TRBV7-2 combines with J gene TRBJ2-7, with TRBD2 identical over 12 bases. The CDR3 totals 14 residues. With 2 bases clipped from V and 4 bases from J, the junction kept 0 bases outside the gene matches. Germline lookup yields CDR1 SGHTA and CDR2 FQGNSA. For the CDR3, the DNA is TGTGCCAGCAGCTTAACTAGCGGGGGGTACGAGCAGTACTTC. Amino acid sequence: CASSLTSGGYEQYF. The complete variable domain, with remaining parts taken from reference TRBV7-2 and TRBJ2-7, reads GAGVSQSPSNKVTEKGKDVELRCDPISGHTALYWYRQSLGQGLEFLIYFQGNSAPDKSGLPSDRFSAERTGGSVSTLTIQRTQQEDSAVYLCASSLTSGGYEQYFGPGTRLTVT.

V gene TRBV6-5 combines with J gene TRBJ1-2; D not certain. The CDR3 runs 13 residues. The V gene's germline CDR1 is MNHEY and CDR2 SVGAGI. CDR3 loop: CATSGQEVYGYTF. The CDR3 DNA reads as TGTGCTACGTCCGGGCAGGAGGTTTATGGCTACACCTTC.

The V call is TRBV18, the J call TRBJ1-4; the D is unclear. With 3 bases removed from V and 0 bases from J, the gap between germline ends came to 5 bases. The CDR3 covers 14 residues. Germline V gene data show CDR1 as KGHSH and CDR2 as LQKENI. The CDR3 nucleotides are TGTGCCAGCTCACCCACACCAACTAATGAAAAACTGTTTTTT. It codes for CASSPTPTNEKLFF.

This rearrangement joins TRBV11-2 to TRBJ2-1; TRBD2 aligns across 9 bases. V gave up 8 bases and J gave up 8 bases; unmatched junction bases: 7. Germline V gene data show CDR1 as SGHAT and CDR2 as FQNNGV. The CDR3 runs 13 residues. The CDR3 coding sequence is TGTGCCAGCTTGTCTAGCGGGGACGATGAGCAGTTCTTC. It translates to CASLSSGDDEQFF.

The chain couples TRBV29-1 to TRBJ2-7; no clear D gene. Trimming cost V 2 bases and J 0 bases, with 11 bases left between them. The germline CDR1 and CDR2 sequences are SQVTM and ANQGSEA. This CDR3 comprises 14 residues. The CDR3 coding sequence is TGCAGCGTTGAAATCCGAGGAAGCTCCTACGAGCAGTACTTC. Protein: CSVEIRGSSYEQYF.

This chain uses TRBV7-8 with TRBJ2-7, with 11 bases identical to TRBD2. This CDR3 is built from 15 residues. CDR1 is SGHVS, CDR2 FQNEAQ, per germline. J was trimmed by 3 bases and V by 3 bases; bases with no gene match: 4. For the CDR3, the DNA is TGTGCCAGCAGCTTCATAGCGGGGGGGGTCTACGAGCAGTACTTC. Amino acids: CASSFIAGGVYEQYF. Based on the CDR3 plus reference TRBV7-8 and TRBJ2-7, the full variable domain is GAGVSQSPRYKVAKRGQDVALRCDPISGHVSLFWYQQALGQGPEFLTYFQNEAQLDKSGLPSDRFFAERPEGSVSTLKIQRTQQEDSAVYLCASSFIAGGVYEQYFGPGTRLTVT.

V gene TRBV19 combines with J gene TRBJ2-1; no reliable D call. Deletions cut 5 bases from V and 3 bases from J, with 8 bases between. This CDR3 is 13 amino acids long. Germline CDR1 reads LNHDA; CDR2 reads SQIVND (reference sequence). This CDR3 reads CASSSTRYNEQFF. The CDR3 DNA sequence: TGTGCCAGTAGTTCTACTCGCTACAATGAGCAGTTCTTC.

The chain is built from TRBV5-1 and TRBJ2-1; 9 bases map to TRBD2. The V gene's germline CDR1 is SGHRS and CDR2 YFSETQ. The CDR3 covers 13 residues. V lost 3 bases, J lost 9 bases, and 4 bases stayed unmatched. In nucleotides, the CDR3 is TGCGCCAGCAGCTCCCTAGCGGGGCCTGAGCAGTTCTTC. This gives the protein CASSSLAGPEQFF.

V is TRBV5-4 and J is TRBJ2-7; a weak D match, TRBD2 (6 bases). The CDR3 spans 13 residues. Germline assignment: CDR1 SGHNT and CDR2 YYREEE (reference sequence). Trimming cost V 4 bases and J 7 bases, with 15 bases left between them. CDR3 in amino acids: CASSTGLVIEQYF. In DNA form, the CDR3 reads TGTGCCAGCAGCACGGGACTGGTGATAGAGCAGTACTTC.

Only one count was recorded for this clone. The chain combines TRBV4-2 with TRBJ1-2; unclear D gene. The CDR3 is made up of 16 amino acids. The germline V and J ends were trimmed by 1 base and 4 bases, with 16 bases remaining between them. The V gene's germline CDR1 is LGHNA and CDR2 YNFKEQ. The CDR3 region is CASSQALSRLSYGYTF. Written as DNA, the CDR3 is TGTGCCAGCAGCCAAGCTTTGAGCCGTCTTAGCTATGGCTACACCTTC.

The CDR3 reads CASSSATGAFNSPLHF. The CDR3 DNA reads TGTGCCAGCAGCTCCGCGACAGGGGCTTTTAATTCACCCCTCCACTTT. The chain is built from TRBV14 and TRBJ1-6; 8 bases are shared with TRBD1. Germline-derived CDR1 and CDR2 are SGHDN and FVKESK. V lost 5 bases and J lost 6; bases outside the gene matches: 9. The length of the CDR3 is 16 residues.

The CDR3 spells CASSTDRGRQYF. The CDR3 DNA reads TGTGCCAGCAGCACAGACAGGGGGCGGCAGTACTTC. The chain uses TRBV5-4 and TRBJ2-7; 10 nucleotides line up with TRBD1. The germline V gene has CDR1 SGHNT and CDR2 YYREEE (reference sequence). With V trimmed by 4 bases and J by 9 bases, 4 bases remained unmatched. This CDR3 has 12 residues.

The chain joins TRBV30 to TRBJ1-6; D is unresolved. The V end lost 1 base, the J end lost 7 bases, and 8 bases lay between the germline ends. Germline CDR1 is GTSNPN and CDR2 is SVGIG (reference sequence). CDR3 length equals 13 residues. CDR3 sequence (DNA): TGTGCCTGGAGTGGCGAGGGAAATTCACCCCTCCACTTT. Protein product: CAWSGEGNSPLHF.

The chain has TRBV10-3 and TRBJ2-3, with D uncertain. Trimming took off 2 bases at V and 6 bases at J, with 6 bases between the two ends. Germline loops: CDR1 ENHRY, CDR2 SYGVKD. The CDR3 consists of 12 residues. The CDR3 DNA reads as TGTGCCATCAGTGAGCTGAGGGATACGCAGTATTTT. This encodes CAISELRDTQYF.

V gene TRBV10-3 combines with J gene TRBJ1-1; 9 nucleotides match TRBD1. V was clipped by 6 bases and J by 2 bases; unmatched bases: 4. Germline assignment: CDR1 ENHRY and CDR2 SYGVKD. CDR3 length: 14 residues. CDR3: CAISGTGRNTEAFF. CDR3 nucleotides: TGTGCCATCAGCGGGACAGGGCGAAACACTGAAGCTTTCTTT.

The V gene is TRBV15, the J gene TRBJ2-4, with 7 bases aligning to TRBD2. Germline assignment: CDR1 LNHNV and CDR2 YYDKDF (reference sequence). This CDR3 has 15 residues. The junction had 6 bases not matched to a gene; V was cut back by 0 bases and J by 7 bases. The CDR3 sequence: CATSRDLGGFNIQYF. The CDR3 DNA reads TGTGCCACCAGCAGAGATCTCGGGGGGTTCAACATTCAGTACTTC.

The chain is built from TRBV18 and TRBJ1-2; TRBD1 aligns across 11 bases. The CDR3 is 14 amino acids. V dropped 8 bases and J dropped 11; count of bases not matched to a gene: 13. Germline CDR1 KGHSH, CDR2 LQKENI. The CDR3 DNA follows: TGTGCCAGCCCAACGTCCCGGGACAGGGGGATGTACACCTTC. Amino acid sequence: CASPTSRDRGMYTF. Drawing the rest from reference TRBV18 and TRBJ1-2, the complete variable domain is NAGVMQNPRHLVRRRGQEARLRCSPMKGHSHVYWYRQLPEEGLKFMVYLQKENIIDESGMPKERFSAEFPKEGPSILRIQQVVRGDSAAYFCASPTSRDRGMYTFGSGTRLTVV.

The chain has TRBV2 and TRBJ1-2; D gene unclear. Trimming shortened V by 4 bases and J by 8 bases, and 17 bases separated the two germline ends. Germline CDR1 reads SNHLY; CDR2 reads FYNNEI. There are 14 residues in the CDR3. The CDR3 sequence is CASSVKGGRGGYTF. CDR3 DNA sequence: TGTGCCAGCAGTGTAAAGGGAGGGAGAGGGGGCTACACCTTC.

The V and J genes are TRBV5-4 and TRBJ1-6, with D tentatively TRBD1 (6 bases). Germline values: CDR1 SGHNT, CDR2 YYREEE (reference sequence). The V end was cut by 4 bases, the J end by 7 bases, with 15 bases between. CDR3 length: 15 residues. This CDR3 reads CASSRPAGTNSPLHF. The CDR3 region has the DNA TGTGCCAGCAGCCGTCCAGCCGGGACAAATTCACCCCTCCACTTT. The entire variable domain, with the rest obtained from reference TRBV5-4 and TRBJ1-6, is as follows: ETGVTQSPTHLIKTRGQQVTLRCSSQSGHNTVSWYQQALGQGPQFIFQYYREEENGRGNFPPRFSGLQFPNYSSELNVNALELDDSALYLCASSRPAGTNSPLHFGNGTRLTVT.

This clone was picked up a small number of times. The chain is built from TRBV21-1 and TRBJ1-5; no DNA check was done on the table's D call, TRBD1. TRBV21-1 is described as a pseudogene. The CDR3 loop spans 14 amino acids. CDR3 nucleotides: TGTGCCAGCAGCGAGGGGGCAGGGGTTCAGCCCCAGCATTTT. This gives the protein CASSEGAGVQPQHF.

The chain carries TRBV10-3 and TRBJ2-7, with 10 bases that match TRBD1. Germline V CDR1 and CDR2: ENHRY, SYGVKD. V lost 11 bases, J lost 3 bases, and 7 bases stayed unmatched. The CDR3 is 13 residues long. CDR3 DNA sequence: TGTGCCTCTCGTCGGACAGGGGGCTACGAGCAGTACTTC. Translating gives CASRRTGGYEQYF.

This chain links TRBV5-4 with TRBJ2-1; a possible D gene is TRBD2 (5 bases). V was pared by 0 bases and J by 10 bases, with 5 bases between. CDR1 SGHNT and CDR2 YYREEE come from the germline V gene (reference sequence). The CDR3 spans 11 residues. The CDR3 reads CASSLGREQFF. Written as DNA, the CDR3 is TGTGCCAGCAGCTTGGGGAGGGAGCAGTTCTTC.

The genes are TRBV11-1 and TRBJ2-2; 9 positions match TRBD1. This CDR3 contains 15 residues. Trimming cost V 5 bases and J 3 bases; bases outside gene matches: 4. Germline CDR1 SGHAT, CDR2 FQDESV (reference sequence). CDR3 sequence reads: CASSRQGVDTGELFF. For the CDR3, the DNA is TGTGCCAGCAGCCGACAGGGGGTTGACACCGGGGAGCTGTTTTTT. The full variable domain, its missing parts supplied by reference TRBV11-1 and TRBJ2-2, is EAEVAQSPRYKITEKSQAVAFWCDPISGHATLYWYRQILGQGPELLVQFQDESVVDDSQLPKDRFSAERLKGVDSTLKIQPAELGDSAMYLCASSRQGVDTGELFFGEGSRLTVL.

This chain uses TRBV19 with TRBJ1-4; weak D call: TRBD1 (5 bases). Germline V gene lookup returns CDR1 LNHDA and CDR2 SQIVND (reference sequence). With 4 bases removed from V and 7 bases from J, the gap between germline ends came to 13 bases. The CDR3 has 14 amino acids. This chain's CDR3 is CASSTDGGGEKLFF. In DNA, the CDR3 is TGTGCCAGTAGTACGGACGGCGGGGGTGAAAAACTGTTTTTT.

This clone was found a few times. The chain combines TRBV6-5 with TRBJ1-1, with a possible D match to TRBD1 (5 bases). V was pared by 2 bases and J by 5 bases, with 6 bases between. Germline V gene sequence: CDR1 MNHEY, CDR2 SVGAGI. The CDR3 runs to 12 residues. The CDR3 DNA reads as TGTGCCAGCAGTTACGGGGGGACTGAAGCTTTCTTT. It yields the protein CASSYGGTEAFF.

The J gene is TRBJ1-1, the V gene TRBV3-1 (or the pseudogene TRBV3-2); D not resolved. Germline V gene lookup returns CDR1 LGHDT and CDR2 YNNKEL (reference sequence). The germline V and J ends were trimmed by 1 base and 6 bases, with 6 bases remaining between them. The CDR3 loop spans 12 amino acids. The CDR3 DNA reads as TGTGCCAGCAGCCAAGGGACTCCTGAAGCTTTCTTT. Translating it yields CASSQGTPEAFF.

As DNA, the CDR3 is TGTGCCAGCAACCTTCGACAGTTAATCAGCTACGAGCAGTACTTC. Protein: CASNLRQLISYEQYF. The chain has TRBV2 and TRBJ2-7; a possible D gene is TRBD1 (5 bases). Trimming removed 7 bases at V and 3 bases at J, with 19 bases between. This CDR3 is 15 amino acids long. Germline values: CDR1 SNHLY, CDR2 FYNNEI. Full variable domain (rest looked up from reference TRBV2 and TRBJ2-7): EPEVTQTPSHQVTQMGQEVILRCVPISNHLYFYWYRQILGQKVEFLVSFYNNEISEKSEIFDDQFSVERPDGSNFTLKIRSTKLEDSAMYFCASNLRQLISYEQYFGPGTRLTVT.

The chain couples TRBV3-1 (or the pseudogene TRBV3-2) to TRBJ1-2; D ambiguous. V lost 6 bases and J lost 13, with 18 bases in between. The CDR3 extends over 12 amino acids. Per the germline V gene, CDR1 is LGHDT and CDR2 is YNNKEL (reference sequence). In DNA form, the CDR3 reads TGTGCCAGCAGAAGCTTATCCTGGTTCGTCACCTTC. The encoded protein is CASRSLSWFVTF.

Here the CDR3 reads CASSPGQAGANVLTF. In nucleotides, the CDR3 is TGTGCCAGCTCACCTGGACAGGCTGGGGCCAACGTCCTGACTTTC. The chain couples TRBV18 to TRBJ2-6, with TRBD1 identical over 7 bases. The germline gives CDR1 KGHSH, CDR2 LQKENI. Unmatched junction bases numbered 1, after V lost 3 bases and J lost 2 bases. This CDR3 region has 15 residues.

The rearrangement joins TRBV30 to TRBJ1-5, with D perhaps TRBD1 (5 bases). This CDR3 is 14 amino acids long. V was shortened by 2 bases and J by 9 bases, with 17 bases between the two germline ends. The germline V gene has CDR1 GTSNPN and CDR2 SVGIG (reference sequence). CDR3 nucleotide sequence: TGTGCCTGGAGTTCTACGACAGAGACTTCGCCCCAGCATTTT. Its translation: CAWSSTTETSPQHF.